Listed below are T cell receptor beta chains from one sample, sequenced in a study of blood T cell repertoires in COVID-19. Sequencing was performed with immunoSEQ multiplex PCR; in TCRdb, only in-frame clones are kept and a portion is missing. The sample has some 130,000 clones, roughly 82% seen once. The specimen sequenced was peripheral blood. The receptors originated from an elderly man with acute or convalescent COVID-19. Each CDR3 is given with its conserved first and last residue. The order of the fields is J gene, clone size, V gene, D gene, CDR3 protein, CDR3 DNA. The D gene is left open where the match is weak. Size is omitted from some rows. Given values are once, few, many or a class for expanded clones.

j_gene: TRBJ1-2; abundance: .; v_gene: TRBV7-2; d_gene: .; CDR3aa: CASSLALGNYGYTF; CDR3nt: TGTGCCAGCAGCTTAGCACTCGGGAACTATGGCTACACCTTC
j_gene: TRBJ1-1; abundance: .; v_gene: TRBV18; d_gene: .; CDR3aa: CASSPPSVNTEAFF; CDR3nt: TGTGCCAGCTCACCACCGTCGGTGAACACTGAAGCTTTCTTT
j_gene: TRBJ2-4; abundance: .; v_gene: TRBV7-9; d_gene: TRBD1; CDR3aa: CASSFGQGQNIQYF; CDR3nt: TGTGCCAGCAGCTTTGGACAGGGCCAAAACATTCAGTACTTC
j_gene: TRBJ2-1; abundance: once; v_gene: TRBV11-2; d_gene: TRBD2; CDR3aa: CASSLDPRLAGDNEQFF; CDR3nt: TGTGCCAGCAGCTTAGATCCCCGACTAGCGGGGGACAATGAGCAGTTCTTC
j_gene: TRBJ1-6; abundance: .; v_gene: TRBV11-2; d_gene: .; CDR3aa: CASSFDQGLSPLHF; CDR3nt: TGTGCCAGCAGCTTTGACCAGGGTCTGTCACCCCTCCACTTT
j_gene: TRBJ1-2; abundance: .; v_gene: TRBV5-6; d_gene: .; CDR3aa: CASRGRGGNYGYTF; CDR3nt: TGTGCCAGCAGAGGACGGGGGGGTAACTATGGCTACACCTTC
j_gene: TRBJ2-7; abundance: .; v_gene: TRBV6-5; d_gene: TRBD1; CDR3aa: CASNERDRGREQYF; CDR3nt: TGTGCCAGCAACGAACGGGACAGGGGGAGGGAGCAGTACTTC
j_gene: TRBJ2-3; abundance: .; v_gene: TRBV6-1; d_gene: TRBD2; CDR3aa: CASSVPPGGAGDTQYF; CDR3nt: TGTGCCAGCAGTGTGCCCCCCGGGGGGGCTGGAGATACGCAGTATTTT
j_gene: TRBJ1-5; abundance: .; v_gene: TRBV6-6; d_gene: .; CDR3aa: CASSYEALSNQPQHF; CDR3nt: TGTGCCAGCAGTTACGAGGCCCTTAGCAATCAGCCCCAGCATTTT
j_gene: TRBJ2-1; abundance: .; v_gene: TRBV28; d_gene: TRBD2; CDR3aa: CASSLQRGARYNEQFF; CDR3nt: TGTGCCAGCAGTTTGCAGCGGGGGGCCCGTTACAATGAGCAGTTCTTC
j_gene: TRBJ2-4; abundance: .; v_gene: TRBV15; d_gene: .; CDR3aa: CATSSEAKNIQYF; CDR3nt: TGTGCCACCAGCAGCGAGGCCAAAAACATTCAGTACTTC
j_gene: TRBJ2-2; abundance: .; v_gene: TRBV6-6; d_gene: .; CDR3aa: CASSRTGRTGELFF; CDR3nt: TGTGCCAGCAGTCGAACAGGGCGGACCGGGGAGCTGTTTTTT
j_gene: TRBJ2-1; abundance: .; v_gene: TRBV7-3; d_gene: TRBD2; CDR3aa: CASSLTLAGAYNEQFF; CDR3nt: TGTGCCAGCAGCTTAACCCTAGCGGGGGCCTACAATGAGCAGTTCTTC
j_gene: TRBJ1-2; abundance: .; v_gene: TRBV5-1; d_gene: .; CDR3aa: CASSLSTNYGYTF; CDR3nt: TGCGCCAGCAGCTTGAGCACTAACTATGGCTACACCTTC
j_gene: TRBJ1-6; abundance: .; v_gene: TRBV7-9; d_gene: .; CDR3aa: CASSLVQSFNSPLHF; CDR3nt: TGTGCCAGCAGCTTAGTACAGTCATTCAATTCACCCCTCCACTTT
j_gene: TRBJ1-6; abundance: .; v_gene: TRBV4-3; d_gene: .; CDR3aa: CASSQHGRPLHF; CDR3nt: TGCGCCAGCAGCCAACACGGGAGACCCCTCCACTTT
j_gene: TRBJ1-2; abundance: .; v_gene: TRBV6-2/TRBV6-3; d_gene: TRBD1; CDR3aa: CASSYSGTGNRYTF; CDR3nt: TGTGCCAGCAGTTATTCCGGGACAGGGAATCGCTACACCTTC
j_gene: TRBJ1-5; abundance: once; v_gene: TRBV28; d_gene: .; CDR3aa: CASTQSNQPQHF; CDR3nt: TGTGCCAGCACCCAGAGCAATCAGCCCCAGCATTTT
j_gene: TRBJ2-3; abundance: .; v_gene: TRBV19; d_gene: .; CDR3aa: CASSIGGSPPQDTQYF; CDR3nt: TGTGCCAGTAGTATAGGGGGCAGCCCCCCACAGGATACGCAGTATTTT
j_gene: TRBJ2-5; abundance: .; v_gene: TRBV5-1; d_gene: TRBD1; CDR3aa: CASSSTGEATQYF; CDR3nt: TGCGCCAGCAGCTCAACAGGGGAAGCGACCCAGTACTTC
j_gene: TRBJ2-1; abundance: .; v_gene: TRBV4-2; d_gene: TRBD2; CDR3aa: CASSQDLRRGGSGTYNEQFF; CDR3nt: TGTGCCAGCAGCCAAGATCTTAGGCGGGGGGGGAGTGGGACCTACAATGAGCAGTTCTTC
j_gene: TRBJ1-4; abundance: once; v_gene: TRBV27; d_gene: .; CDR3aa: CASSPRRTNEKLFF; CDR3nt: TGTGCCAGCAGTCCCCGTCGGACTAATGAAAAACTGTTTTTT
j_gene: TRBJ1-2; abundance: .; v_gene: TRBV6-6; d_gene: TRBD1; CDR3aa: CASNYRDRENYGYTF; CDR3nt: TGTGCCAGCAATTACCGGGACAGGGAGAACTATGGCTACACCTTC
j_gene: TRBJ1-3; abundance: once; v_gene: TRBV7-8; d_gene: .; CDR3aa: CASSLNTRHERNTIYF; CDR3nt: TGTGCCAGCAGCCTGAACACGCGACACGAAAGAAACACCATATATTTT
j_gene: TRBJ1-4; abundance: .; v_gene: TRBV12-3/TRBV12-4; d_gene: .; CDR3aa: CASSKDSNEKLFF; CDR3nt: TGTGCCAGCAGTAAGGACTCCAATGAAAAACTGTTTTTT
j_gene: TRBJ2-7; abundance: .; v_gene: TRBV2; d_gene: .; CDR3aa: CASQGGGYEQYF; CDR3nt: TGTGCCAGCCAGGGGGGTGGGTACGAGCAGTACTTC
j_gene: TRBJ1-2; abundance: .; v_gene: TRBV10-3; d_gene: TRBD1; CDR3aa: CAIRPGGDRKIYTF; CDR3nt: TGTGCCATCAGACCGGGAGGGGACAGAAAGATCTACACCTTC
j_gene: TRBJ1-5; abundance: .; v_gene: TRBV5-6; d_gene: .; CDR3aa: CASTKGGNQPQHF; CDR3nt: TGTGCCAGCACTAAGGGGGGGAATCAGCCCCAGCATTTT
j_gene: TRBJ2-3; abundance: .; v_gene: TRBV9; d_gene: .; CDR3aa: CASSVRFRADTQYF; CDR3nt: TGTGCCAGCAGCGTACGTTTTCGGGCAGATACGCAGTATTTT
j_gene: TRBJ2-7; abundance: once; v_gene: TRBV28; d_gene: TRBD1; CDR3aa: CASTSRDRGYEQYF; CDR3nt: TGTGCCAGCACCTCCCGAGACAGGGGGTACGAGCAGTACTTC
j_gene: TRBJ2-3; abundance: once; v_gene: TRBV5-1; d_gene: TRBD2; CDR3aa: CASSLGGLAGPSSSTDTQYF; CDR3nt: TGCGCCAGCAGCTTGGGGGGACTAGCGGGCCCATCGTCTAGCACAGATACGCAGTATTTT
j_gene: TRBJ2-1; abundance: .; v_gene: TRBV15; d_gene: TRBD1; CDR3aa: CATSRDRTGGLNEQFF; CDR3nt: TGTGCCACCAGCAGAGATCGGACAGGGGGCCTAAATGAGCAGTTCTTC
j_gene: TRBJ2-3; abundance: .; v_gene: TRBV9; d_gene: TRBD1; CDR3aa: CASSRRTGGDTDTQYF; CDR3nt: TGTGCCAGCAGCAGAAGGACAGGGGGGGACACAGATACGCAGTATTTT
j_gene: TRBJ2-3; abundance: .; v_gene: TRBV10-2; d_gene: .; CDR3aa: CASRSSFISSTDTQYF; CDR3nt: TGCGCCAGCCGGTCTTCCTTTATCTCTAGCACAGATACGCAGTATTTT
j_gene: TRBJ1-1; abundance: once; v_gene: TRBV18; d_gene: .; CDR3aa: CASSPLSPRGSTEAFF; CDR3nt: TGTGCCAGCTCACCACTTTCTCCCCGGGGGAGCACTGAAGCTTTCTTT
j_gene: TRBJ2-3; abundance: .; v_gene: TRBV2; d_gene: TRBD1; CDR3aa: CASCVGQAASGTQYF; CDR3nt: TGTGCCAGTTGTGTTGGACAGGCCGCAAGTGGTACGCAGTATTTT
j_gene: TRBJ2-3; abundance: .; v_gene: TRBV27; d_gene: .; CDR3aa: CARVSGAPSTDTQYF; CDR3nt: TGTGCCAGAGTGAGTGGGGCGCCTAGCACAGATACGCAGTATTTT
j_gene: TRBJ2-1; abundance: .; v_gene: TRBV5-6; d_gene: TRBD2; CDR3aa: CASSLGLAGSSYNEQFF; CDR3nt: TGTGCCAGCAGCTTGGGACTAGCGGGGAGCTCCTACAATGAGCAGTTCTTC
j_gene: TRBJ1-2; abundance: few; v_gene: TRBV2; d_gene: .; CDR3aa: CASSESGTRYGYTF; CDR3nt: TGTGCCAGCAGTGAATCCGGGACTCGCTATGGCTACACCTTC
j_gene: TRBJ2-7; abundance: few; v_gene: TRBV5-1; d_gene: TRBD2; CDR3aa: CASTPTSGDYEQYF; CDR3nt: TGCGCCAGCACCCCAACTAGCGGGGACTACGAGCAGTACTTC
j_gene: TRBJ2-1; abundance: .; v_gene: TRBV7-3; d_gene: TRBD2; CDR3aa: CASSQTSGLDEQFF; CDR3nt: TGTGCCAGCAGCCAGACTAGCGGACTGGATGAGCAGTTCTTC
j_gene: TRBJ2-7; abundance: .; v_gene: TRBV28; d_gene: TRBD1; CDR3aa: CASLPGGAYEQYF; CDR3nt: TGTGCCAGCCTTCCAGGGGGCGCCTACGAGCAGTACTTC
j_gene: TRBJ1-2; abundance: few; v_gene: TRBV20-1; d_gene: .; CDR3aa: CSAGGHNGYTF; CDR3nt: TGCAGTGCTGGGGGACACAATGGCTACACCTTC
j_gene: TRBJ1-1; abundance: .; v_gene: TRBV27; d_gene: .; CDR3aa: CASSPVPQGTEAFF; CDR3nt: TGTGCCAGCAGCCCCGTCCCACAGGGCACTGAAGCTTTCTTT
j_gene: TRBJ2-2; abundance: .; v_gene: TRBV5-4; d_gene: TRBD1; CDR3aa: CASSRPPGTDTGELFF; CDR3nt: TGTGCCAGCAGCAGGCCCCCGGGGACAGACACCGGGGAGCTGTTTTTT
j_gene: TRBJ1-3; abundance: once; v_gene: TRBV27; d_gene: .; CDR3aa: CASRRWEGNTIYF; CDR3nt: TGTGCCAGCAGGCGTTGGGAGGGAAACACCATATATTTT
j_gene: TRBJ1-2; abundance: .; v_gene: TRBV7-3; d_gene: TRBD1; CDR3aa: CASSPTGQGDDGYTF; CDR3nt: TGTGCCAGCAGCCCGACGGGACAGGGGGATGATGGCTACACCTTC
j_gene: TRBJ2-3; abundance: .; v_gene: TRBV4-2; d_gene: TRBD2; CDR3aa: CASSQEASGAGTDTQYF; CDR3nt: TGTGCCAGCAGCCAAGAGGCTAGCGGTGCAGGCACAGATACGCAGTATTTT
j_gene: TRBJ2-3; abundance: .; v_gene: TRBV19; d_gene: TRBD1; CDR3aa: CASSMGQGGADTQYF; CDR3nt: TGTGCCAGTAGTATGGGACAGGGGGGTGCAGATACGCAGTATTTT
j_gene: TRBJ2-7; abundance: .; v_gene: TRBV11-3; d_gene: TRBD1; CDR3aa: CASSLDGQETYEQYF; CDR3nt: TGTGCCAGCAGCTTAGACGGACAGGAGACCTACGAGCAGTACTTC